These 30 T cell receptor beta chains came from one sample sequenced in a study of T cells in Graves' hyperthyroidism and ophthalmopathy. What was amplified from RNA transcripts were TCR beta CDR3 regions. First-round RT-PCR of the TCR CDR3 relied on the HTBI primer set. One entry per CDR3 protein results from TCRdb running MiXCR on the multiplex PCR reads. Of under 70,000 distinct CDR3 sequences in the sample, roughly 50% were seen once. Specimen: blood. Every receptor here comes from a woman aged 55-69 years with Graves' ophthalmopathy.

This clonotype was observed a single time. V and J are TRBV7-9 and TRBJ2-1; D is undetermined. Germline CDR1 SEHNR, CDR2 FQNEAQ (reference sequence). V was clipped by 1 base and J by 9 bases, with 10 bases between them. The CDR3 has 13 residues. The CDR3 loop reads CASSLDWRIEQFF. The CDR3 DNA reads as TGTGCCAGCAGCTTAGATTGGAGAATTGAGCAGTTCTTC.

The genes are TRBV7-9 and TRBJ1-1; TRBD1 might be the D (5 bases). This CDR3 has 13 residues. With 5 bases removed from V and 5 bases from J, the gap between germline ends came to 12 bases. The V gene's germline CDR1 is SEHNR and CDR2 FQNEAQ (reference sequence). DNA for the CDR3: TGTGCCAGCAGCAGGCCGGAGGGGACTGAAGCTTTCTTT. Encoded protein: CASSRPEGTEAFF.

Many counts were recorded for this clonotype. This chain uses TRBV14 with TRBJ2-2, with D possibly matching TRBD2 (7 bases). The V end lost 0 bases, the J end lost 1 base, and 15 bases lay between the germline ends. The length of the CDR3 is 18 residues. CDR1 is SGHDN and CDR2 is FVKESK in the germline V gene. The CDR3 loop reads CASSQDRWGGLNTGELFF. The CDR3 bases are TGTGCCAGCAGCCAAGATCGGTGGGGGGGCCTGAACACCGGGGAGCTGTTTTTT.

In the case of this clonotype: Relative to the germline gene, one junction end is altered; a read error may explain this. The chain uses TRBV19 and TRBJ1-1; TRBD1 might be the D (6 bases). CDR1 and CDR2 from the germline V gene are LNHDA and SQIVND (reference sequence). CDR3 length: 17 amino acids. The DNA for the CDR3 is TGTGCTAGTAGTATGCCCCCGTTTTTTAGGGGGATCACTGAAGCTTTCTTT. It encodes CASSMPPFFRGITEAFF.

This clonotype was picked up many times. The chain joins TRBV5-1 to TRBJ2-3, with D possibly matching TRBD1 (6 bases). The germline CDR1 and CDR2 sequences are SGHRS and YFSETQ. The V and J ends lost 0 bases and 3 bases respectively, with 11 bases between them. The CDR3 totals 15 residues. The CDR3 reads CASSLAPDRTDTQYF. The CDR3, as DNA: TGCGCCAGCAGCTTGGCCCCGGACAGAACAGATACGCAGTATTTT.

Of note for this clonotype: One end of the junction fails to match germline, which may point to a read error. In DNA, the CDR3 is TGCGCCAGCGCGTCACAGGGGGCGGCCAATTCACCCCTCTACTTC. Amino acid sequence: CASASQGAANSPLYF. The rearrangement links TRBV5-1 to TRBJ1-6; 9 nucleotides align to TRBD1. This CDR3 has 15 amino acids. Germline CDR1 SGHRS, CDR2 YFSETQ. Complete variable domain (other parts from reference TRBV5-1 and TRBJ1-6): KAGVTQTPRYLIKTRGQQVTLSCSPISGHRSVSWYQQTPGQGLQFLFEYFSETQRNKGNFPGRFSGRQFSNSRSEMNVSTLELGDSALYLCASASQGAANSPLYFGNGTRLTVT.

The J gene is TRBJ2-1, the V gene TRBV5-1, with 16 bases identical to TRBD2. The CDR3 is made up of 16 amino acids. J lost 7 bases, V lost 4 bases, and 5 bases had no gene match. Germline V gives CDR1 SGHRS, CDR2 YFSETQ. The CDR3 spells CASSVGLAGGQNEQFF. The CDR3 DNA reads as TGCGCCAGCAGCGTGGGACTAGCGGGGGGGCAAAATGAGCAGTTCTTC.

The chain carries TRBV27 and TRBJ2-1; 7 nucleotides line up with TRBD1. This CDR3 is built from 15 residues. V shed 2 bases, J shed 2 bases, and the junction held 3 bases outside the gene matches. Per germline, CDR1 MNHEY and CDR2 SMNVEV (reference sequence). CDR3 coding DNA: TGTGCCAGCAGTTTAATTAGGGGGCCCTACAATGAGCAGTTCTTC. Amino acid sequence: CASSLIRGPYNEQFF.

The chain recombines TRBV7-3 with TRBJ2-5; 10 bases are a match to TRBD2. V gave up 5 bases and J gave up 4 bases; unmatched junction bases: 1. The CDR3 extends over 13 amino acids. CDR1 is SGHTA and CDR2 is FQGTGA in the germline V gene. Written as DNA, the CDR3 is TGTGCCAGCAGCCGGACTAGCGGAGAGACCCAGTACTTC. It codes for CASSRTSGETQYF.

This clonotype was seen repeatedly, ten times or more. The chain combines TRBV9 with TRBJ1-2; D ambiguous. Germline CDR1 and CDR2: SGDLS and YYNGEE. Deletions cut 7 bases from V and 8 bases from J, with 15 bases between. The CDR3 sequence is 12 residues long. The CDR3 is CASWRSYIGYTF. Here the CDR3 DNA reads TGTGCCAGCTGGAGGTCTTATATAGGCTACACCTTC. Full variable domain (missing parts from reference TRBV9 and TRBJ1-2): DSGVTQTPKHLITATGQRVTLRCSPRSGDLSVYWYQQSLDQGLQFLIQYYNGEERAKGNILERFSAQQFPDLHSELNLSSLELGDSALYFCASWRSYIGYTFGSGTRLTVV.

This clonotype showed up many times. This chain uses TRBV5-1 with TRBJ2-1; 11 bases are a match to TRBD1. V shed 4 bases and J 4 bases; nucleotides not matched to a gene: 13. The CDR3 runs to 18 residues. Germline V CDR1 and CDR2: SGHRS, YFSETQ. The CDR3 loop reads CASSRGMVGQGVYNEQFF. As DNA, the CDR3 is TGCGCCAGCAGCCGCGGGATGGTGGGACAGGGGGTATACAATGAGCAGTTCTTC.

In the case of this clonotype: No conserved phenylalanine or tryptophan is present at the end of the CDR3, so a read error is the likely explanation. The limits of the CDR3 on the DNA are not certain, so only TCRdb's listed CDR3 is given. This CDR3 reads CASSLWPPWSGTFY. The V call is TRBV5-6, the J call TRBJ1-4; TRBD1 is the table's D call and was not checked against the DNA. The germline gives CDR1 SGHDT, CDR2 YYEEEE. With termini counted, the CDR3 has 14 amino acids.

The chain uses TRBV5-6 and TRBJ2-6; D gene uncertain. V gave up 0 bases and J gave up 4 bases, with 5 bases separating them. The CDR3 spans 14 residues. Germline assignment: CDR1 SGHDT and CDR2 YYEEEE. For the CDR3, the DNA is TGTGCCAGCAGCTTGGGCGTAGGGGCCAACGTCCTGACTTTC. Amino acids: CASSLGVGANVLTF. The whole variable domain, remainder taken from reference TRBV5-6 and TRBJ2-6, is DAGVTQSPTHLIKTRGQQVTLRCSPKSGHDTVSWYQQALGQGPQFIFQYYEEEERQRGNFPDRFSGHQFPNYSSELNVNALLLGDSALYLCASSLGVGANVLTFGAGSRLTVL.

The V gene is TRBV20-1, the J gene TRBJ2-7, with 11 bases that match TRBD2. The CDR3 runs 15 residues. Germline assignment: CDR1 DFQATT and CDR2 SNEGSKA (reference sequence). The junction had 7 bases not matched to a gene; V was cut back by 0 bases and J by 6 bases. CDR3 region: CSARDGLAGGFEQYF. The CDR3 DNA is TGCAGTGCTAGAGATGGGCTAGCGGGGGGCTTCGAGCAGTACTTC.

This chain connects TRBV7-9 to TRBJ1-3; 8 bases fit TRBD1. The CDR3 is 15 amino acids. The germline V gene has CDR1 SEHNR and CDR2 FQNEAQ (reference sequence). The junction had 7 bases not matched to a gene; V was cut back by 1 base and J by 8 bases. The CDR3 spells CASSLGRGRGYTIYF. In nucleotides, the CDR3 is TGTGCCAGCAGCTTAGGCAGGGGGCGCGGCTACACCATATATTTT.

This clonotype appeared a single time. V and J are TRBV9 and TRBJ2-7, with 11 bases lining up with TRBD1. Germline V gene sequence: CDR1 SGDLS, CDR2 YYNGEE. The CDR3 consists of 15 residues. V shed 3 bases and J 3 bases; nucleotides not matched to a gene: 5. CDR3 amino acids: CASSGTGTGGYEQYF. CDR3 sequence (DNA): TGTGCCAGCAGCGGAACCGGGACAGGGGGCTACGAGCAGTACTTC.

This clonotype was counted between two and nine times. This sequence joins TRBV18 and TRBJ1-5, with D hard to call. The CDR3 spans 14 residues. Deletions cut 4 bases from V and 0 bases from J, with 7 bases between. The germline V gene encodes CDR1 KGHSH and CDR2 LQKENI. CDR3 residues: CASSRTFSNQPQHF. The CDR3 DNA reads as TGTGCCAGCTCACGGACTTTTAGCAATCAGCCCCAGCATTTT.

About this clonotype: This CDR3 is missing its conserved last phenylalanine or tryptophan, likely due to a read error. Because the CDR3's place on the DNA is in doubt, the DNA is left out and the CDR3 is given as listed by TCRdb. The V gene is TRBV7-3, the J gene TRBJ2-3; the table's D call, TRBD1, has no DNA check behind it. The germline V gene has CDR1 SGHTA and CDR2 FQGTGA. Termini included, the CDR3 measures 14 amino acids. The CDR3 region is CASGIRGGADTRYL.

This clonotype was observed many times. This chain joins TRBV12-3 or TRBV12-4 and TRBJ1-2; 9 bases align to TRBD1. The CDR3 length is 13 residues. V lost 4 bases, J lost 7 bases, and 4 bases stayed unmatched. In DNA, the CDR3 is TGTGCCAGCAGTTCGGGACAGGGTATTGGCTACACCTTC. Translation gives CASSSGQGIGYTF.

CDR3 sequence: CATSGGEGRDNPEQFF. In DNA, the CDR3 is TGTGCCACCAGCGGGGGCGAGGGACGGGACAACCCTGAGCAGTTCTTC. The J gene is TRBJ2-1, the V gene TRBV15, with D perhaps matching TRBD1 (6 bases). Deletions cut 5 bases from V and 9 bases from J, with 23 bases between. Germline-derived CDR1 and CDR2 are LNHNV and YYDKDF (reference sequence). The CDR3 is 16 residues long.

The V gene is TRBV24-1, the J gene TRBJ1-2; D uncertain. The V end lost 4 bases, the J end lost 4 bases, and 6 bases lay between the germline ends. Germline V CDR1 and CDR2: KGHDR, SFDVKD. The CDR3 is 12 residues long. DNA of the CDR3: TGTGCCACCAGTGAGGAGGGCTATGGCTACACCTTC. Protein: CATSEEGYGYTF.

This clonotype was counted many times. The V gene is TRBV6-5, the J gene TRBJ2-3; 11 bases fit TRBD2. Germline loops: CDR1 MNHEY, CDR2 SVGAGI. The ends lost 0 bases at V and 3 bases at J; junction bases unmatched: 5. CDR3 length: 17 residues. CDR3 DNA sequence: TGTGCCAGCAGTTACTCGTCCAGACTAGCGGGGACAGATACGCAGTATTTT. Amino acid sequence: CASSYSSRLAGTDTQYF.

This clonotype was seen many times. CDR3 sequence: CASSALGPLTDTQYF. The DNA of the CDR3 is TGTGCCAGCAGCGCATTAGGGCCCTTAACAGATACGCAGTATTTT. The chain uses TRBV9 and TRBJ2-3; D gene unclear. V shed 3 bases and J shed 3 bases, with 14 bases lying between them. The CDR3 spans 15 residues. Germline V CDR1 and CDR2: SGDLS, YYNGEE.

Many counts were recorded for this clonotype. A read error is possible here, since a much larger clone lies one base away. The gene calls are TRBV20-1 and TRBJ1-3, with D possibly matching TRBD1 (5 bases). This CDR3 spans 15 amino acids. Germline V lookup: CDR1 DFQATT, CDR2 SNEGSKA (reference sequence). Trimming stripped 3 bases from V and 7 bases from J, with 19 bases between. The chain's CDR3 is CSASDLGRRLNTIYF. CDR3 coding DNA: TGCAGTGCTAGCGATTTGGGACGGCGACTGAACACCATATATTTT.

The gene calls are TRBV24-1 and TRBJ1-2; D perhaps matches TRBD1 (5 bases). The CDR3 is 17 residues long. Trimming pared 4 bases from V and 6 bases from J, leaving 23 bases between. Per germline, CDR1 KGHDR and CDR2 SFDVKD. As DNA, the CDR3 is TGTGCCACCAGTGACACCCGTGCAGGGTATCCGCGAGATGGCTACACCTTC. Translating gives CATSDTRAGYPRDGYTF.

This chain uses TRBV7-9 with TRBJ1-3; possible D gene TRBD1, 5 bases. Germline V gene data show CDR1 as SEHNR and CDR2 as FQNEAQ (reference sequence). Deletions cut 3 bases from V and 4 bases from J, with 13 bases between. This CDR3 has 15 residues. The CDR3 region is CASSFAGGGGNTIYF. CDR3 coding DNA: TGTGCCAGCAGCTTCGCCGGGGGAGGAGGAAACACCATATATTTT.

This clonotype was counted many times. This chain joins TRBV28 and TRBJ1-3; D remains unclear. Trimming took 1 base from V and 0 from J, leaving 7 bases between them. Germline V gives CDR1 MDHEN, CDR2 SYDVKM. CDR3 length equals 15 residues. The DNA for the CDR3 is TGTGCCAGCAGTTTATTGGCAGTCTCTGGAAACACCATATATTTT. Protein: CASSLLAVSGNTIYF.

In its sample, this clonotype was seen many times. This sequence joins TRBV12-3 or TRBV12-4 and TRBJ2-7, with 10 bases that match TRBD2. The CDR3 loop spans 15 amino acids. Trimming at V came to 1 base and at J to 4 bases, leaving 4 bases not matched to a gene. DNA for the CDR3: TGTGCCAGCAGTTTAGTAGGAGCGGGGGGGTACGAGCAGTACTTC. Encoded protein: CASSLVGAGGYEQYF.

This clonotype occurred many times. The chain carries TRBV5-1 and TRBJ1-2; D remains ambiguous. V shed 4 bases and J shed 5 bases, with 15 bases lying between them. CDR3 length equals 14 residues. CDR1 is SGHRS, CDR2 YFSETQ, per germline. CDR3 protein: CASSPLAAGYGYTF. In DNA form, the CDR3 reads TGCGCCAGCAGCCCCCTGGCGGCTGGGTATGGCTACACCTTC.

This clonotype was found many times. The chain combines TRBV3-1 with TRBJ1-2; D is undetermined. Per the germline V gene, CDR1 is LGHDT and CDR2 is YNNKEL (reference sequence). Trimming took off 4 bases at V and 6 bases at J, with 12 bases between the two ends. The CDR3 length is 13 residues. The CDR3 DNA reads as TGTGCCAGCAGCCTCCTCTCGGGCCATGGCTACACCTTC. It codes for CASSLLSGHGYTF. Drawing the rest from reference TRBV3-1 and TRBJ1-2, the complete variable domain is DTAVSQTPKYLVTQMGNDKSIKCEQNLGHDTMYWYKQDSKKFLKIMFSYNNKELIINETVPNRFSPKSPDKAHLNLHINSLELGDSAVYFCASSLLSGHGYTFGSGTRLTVV.